This TCR beta chain was recovered during a study of identical twins. Findings and limits, study-wide: Possibly, invariant MAIT and iNKT cells partly confounded zero-insertion analyses. Not following the same donors, the study drew its conclusions from cross-sectional statistical analysis.

Unique molecular identifiers were present on the cDNA, which also gained a universal primer site by template switching. TCRdb recomputed calls from the 5' RACE reads with MiXCR, one row per CDR3 protein. The sample includes 280,000 or so distinct CDR3 sequences, approximately 8.5% of them seen just once. CDR1 SNHLY and CDR2 FYNNEI come from the germline V gene. With V trimmed by 4 bases and J by 5 bases, 8 bases remained unmatched. The CDR3 spans 15 residues. Worth noting for this clonotype: Antigen specificity is unknown.

The data were also submitted as part of a second study, on yellow fever vaccine responses in identical twins.

Sample: memory (CD45RO+) T cells sorted from blood. This rearrangement joins TRBV2 to TRBJ1-1, with 9 bases identical to TRBD1. The clonotype comes from a young woman in good health. CDR3 bases: TGTGCCAGCAGTGGTTTGAACAGGGGGCCTACTGAAGCTTTCTTT. Amino acids: CASSGLNRGPTEAFF.